This T cell receptor beta chain came from a study of T cells after yellow fever vaccination. The CDR3 length is 17 residues. The germline gives CDR1 LGHDT, CDR2 YNNKEL (reference sequence). Trimming took 0 bases from V and 3 from J, leaving 15 bases between them. TCRdb processed the 5' RACE reads anew with MiXCR; each CDR3 protein has one entry. The sample records tens of thousands of distinct CDR3 sequences, about 7.7% being singletons. The clonotype originates from a man younger than 30 who received the YFV17D yellow fever vaccine. The source was CD8+ T cells sorted from PBMCs, collected about 10 days after the first yellow fever vaccination. The V and J genes are TRBV3-1 and TRBJ1-3, with D perhaps matching TRBD1 (6 bases). CDR3 sequence reads: CASSQEASRGFGNTIYF. The CDR3 DNA follows: TGTGCCAGCAGCCAAGAAGCTTCCAGGGGATTTGGAAACACCATATATTTT.